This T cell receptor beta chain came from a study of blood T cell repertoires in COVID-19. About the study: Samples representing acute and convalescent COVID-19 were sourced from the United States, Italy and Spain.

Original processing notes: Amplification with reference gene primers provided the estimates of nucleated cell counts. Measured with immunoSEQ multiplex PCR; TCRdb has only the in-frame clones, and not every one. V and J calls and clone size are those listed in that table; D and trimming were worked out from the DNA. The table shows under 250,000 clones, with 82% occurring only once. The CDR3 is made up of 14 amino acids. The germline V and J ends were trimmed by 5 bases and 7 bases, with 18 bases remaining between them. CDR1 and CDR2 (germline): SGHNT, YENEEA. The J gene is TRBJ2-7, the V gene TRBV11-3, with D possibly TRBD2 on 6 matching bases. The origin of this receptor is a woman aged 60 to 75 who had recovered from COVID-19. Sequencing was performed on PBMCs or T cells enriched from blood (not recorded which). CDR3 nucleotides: TGTGCCAGCAGCCCGGGGGACTCCCTTGGGGAGCAGTACTTC. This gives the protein CASSPGDSLGEQYF.